There are many counts of the clone carrying this T cell receptor (beta chain). Time point of the sample: newly diagnosed GD, antithyroid drugs for less than 3 months. The TCR library was prepared using RNA isolated from PBMCs. These data come from a study of regulatory T cells in long-lasting Graves disease. Arm-PCR with iRepertoire HTBI primers amplified the CDR3 regions for these TCR beta libraries. TCRdb recomputed calls from the multiplex PCR reads with MiXCR, one row per CDR3 protein. The sample consists of 250,000 or so distinct CDR3 sequences, more than 15% of them appearing once. The sample also formed part of further work on T cells in Graves' hyperthyroidism and ophthalmopathy.

The TCR comes from a woman in her twenties or thirties with Graves disease. Sequencing was performed on peripheral blood mononuclear cells (PBMCs), taken at new diagnosis, from a patient treated with antithyroid drugs.

As DNA, the CDR3 is TGTGCCAGCAGCGCTCAGGGGAGCTCCTACAATGAGCAGTTCTTC. It codes for CASSAQGSSYNEQFF. The chain joins TRBV12-3 or TRBV12-4 to TRBJ2-1; D perhaps matches TRBD1 (6 bases). V was clipped by 6 bases and J by 0 bases, with 12 bases between them. This CDR3 spans 15 amino acids.